The 23 T cell receptor beta chains reported below all come from one sample, sequenced in a study of blood T cell repertoires in COVID-19. Assay: immunoSEQ multiplex PCR; the TCRdb copy retains only in-frame clones and omits some. This sample has roughly 37,000 clones, with 70% to 90% found just once. Material: peripheral blood. The receptors come from a human donor in a cohort sampled during active COVID-19.

V and J are TRBV14 and TRBJ2-5; TRBD1 aligns across 9 bases. Trimming removed 4 bases from V and 4 bases from J; junction bases left unmatched: 4. The CDR3 loop spans 14 amino acids. Germline V lookup: CDR1 SGHDN, CDR2 FVKESK. CDR3 DNA sequence: TGTGCCAGCAGCCGCGGGACAGGGAGAGAGACCCAGTACTTC. Amino acid sequence: CASSRGTGRETQYF. The full variable domain, its missing parts supplied by reference TRBV14 and TRBJ2-5, is EAGVTQFPSHSVIEKGQTVTLRCDPISGHDNLYWYRRVMGKEIKFLLHFVKESKQDESGMPNNRFLAERTGGTYSTLKVQPAELEDSGVYFCASSRGTGRETQYFGPGTRLLVL.

This chain connects TRBV7-2 to TRBJ2-3; 9 nucleotides align to TRBD2. This CDR3 comprises 18 residues. With 5 bases clipped from V and 2 bases from J, the junction kept 14 bases outside the gene matches. CDR1 is SGHTA and CDR2 is FQGNSA in the germline V gene. The CDR3 DNA reads as TGTGCCAGCAGCCCACTTCTGCTTAGCGGGAGCACCACAGATACGCAGTATTTT. This translates into CASSPLLLSGSTTDTQYF.

CDR3: CASSPWRGSNQPQHF. The CDR3 coding sequence is TGTGCCAGCAGCCCCTGGAGAGGTAGCAATCAGCCCCAGCATTTT. The chain uses TRBV7-3 and TRBJ1-5; no firm D call. Germline lookup yields CDR1 SGHTA and CDR2 FQGTGA. V lost 5 bases to trimming and J lost 0 bases, with 11 bases between them. The CDR3 is 15 amino acids. Full variable domain (missing parts from reference TRBV7-3 and TRBJ1-5): GAGVSQTPSNKVTEKGKYVELRCDPISGHTALYWYRQSLGQGPEFLIYFQGTGAADDSGLPNDRFFAVRPEGSVSTLKIQRTERGDSAVYLCASSPWRGSNQPQHFGDGTRLSIL.

This rearrangement joins TRBV19 to TRBJ2-7; a weak D match, TRBD1 (5 bases). Germline values: CDR1 LNHDA, CDR2 SQIVND (reference sequence). This CDR3 spans 14 amino acids. The V end lost 4 bases, the J end lost 2 bases, and 12 bases lay between the germline ends. CDR3 coding DNA: TGTGCCAGTAGTAGTTCAAGGGGCACCTACGAGCAGTACTTC. Translating it yields CASSSSRGTYEQYF.

This chain joins TRBV4-3 and TRBJ1-1; D possibly corresponds to TRBD1 (6 bases). The germline CDR1 and CDR2 sequences are LGHNA and YSLEER. The V and J ends lost 0 bases and 5 bases respectively, with 16 bases between them. This CDR3 has 16 residues. The CDR3 nucleotides read TGCGCCAGCAGCCAAGAACCGGGACACGCAGATACTGAAGCTTTCTTT. It is translated as CASSQEPGHADTEAFF.

The chain combines TRBV3-1 (or the pseudogene TRBV3-2) with TRBJ2-5; 8 bases map to TRBD1. The CDR3 spans 15 residues. CDR1 LGHDT and CDR2 YNNKEL come from the germline V gene (reference sequence). Trimming at V came to 4 bases and at J to 5 bases, leaving 9 bases not matched to a gene. The CDR3 DNA is TGTGCCAGCAGCCGGGGCAGGGGGCGTGGGGAGACCCAGTACTTC. Its translation is CASSRGRGRGETQYF.

V gene TRBV11-2 combines with J gene TRBJ1-1, with D hard to call. The CDR3 loop spans 13 amino acids. With 0 bases removed from V and 5 bases from J, the gap between germline ends came to 7 bases. Germline-derived CDR1 and CDR2 are SGHAT and FQNNGV. CDR3 protein: CASSLDEGTEAFF. CDR3 in DNA: TGTGCCAGCAGCTTAGATGAGGGAACTGAAGCTTTCTTT.

CDR3 DNA: TGTGCCAGCAGACGCATCGGGGACACTGAAGCTTTCTTT. Translating gives CASRRIGDTEAFF. The chain employs TRBV12-3 or TRBV12-4 and TRBJ1-1; D is uncertain. The CDR3 has 13 residues. V was pared by 6 bases and J by 3 bases, with 11 bases between.

This chain uses TRBV5-1 with TRBJ2-3; TRBD2 might be the D (5 bases). V was shortened by 2 bases and J by 9 bases, with 13 bases between the two germline ends. Germline CDR1 is SGHRS and CDR2 is YFSETQ. This CDR3 contains 13 residues. CDR3 region: CASSFHAGRTQYF. The CDR3 nucleotides read TGCGCCAGCAGCTTCCACGCGGGTCGGACGCAGTATTTT.

The CDR3 DNA sequence: TGTGCCAGCAGCGCGACTAGCGGGGGTTTTGGCGAGTTCTTC. Amino acids: CASSATSGGFGEFF. The chain recombines TRBV9 with TRBJ2-1, with 12 bases that match TRBD2. This CDR3 region has 14 residues. Germline lookup yields CDR1 SGDLS and CDR2 YYNGEE. Trimming at V came to 3 bases and at J to 14 bases, leaving 9 bases not matched to a gene.

Only a few counts were recorded for this clone. The chain uses TRBV4-3 and TRBJ2-7, with D perhaps TRBD1 (5 bases). V lost 2 bases and J lost 3, with 8 bases in between. Germline V gene sequence: CDR1 LGHNA, CDR2 YSLEER. This CDR3 is built from 13 residues. CDR3 sequence (DNA): TGCGCCAGCAGCCAAAAGCAGGGCTACGAGCAGTACTTC. This translates into CASSQKQGYEQYF.

The rearrangement joins TRBV9 to TRBJ1-2; no definite D call. The length of the CDR3 is 15 residues. V dropped 0 bases and J dropped 5 bases, with 14 bases sitting between them. CDR1 and CDR2 (germline): SGDLS, YYNGEE. The CDR3 DNA is TGTGCCAGCAGCGTAGGCGTACAGAGGGATTATGGCTACACCTTC. Translating it yields CASSVGVQRDYGYTF. Based on the CDR3 plus reference TRBV9 and TRBJ1-2, the full variable domain is DSGVTQTPKHLITATGQRVTLRCSPRSGDLSVYWYQQSLDQGLQFLIQYYNGEERAKGNILERFSAQQFPDLHSELNLSSLELGDSALYFCASSVGVQRDYGYTFGSGTRLTVV.

This chain uses TRBV2 with TRBJ2-1; no firm D call. V lost 8 bases, J lost 0 bases, and 8 bases lay in between. Per the germline V gene, CDR1 is SNHLY and CDR2 is FYNNEI. This CDR3 is built from 13 residues. CDR3 sequence reads: CASSSNSYNEQFF. The CDR3 DNA follows: TGTGCCAGCTCGAGCAACTCCTACAATGAGCAGTTCTTC.

This sequence joins TRBV15 and TRBJ1-5; the D gene is possibly TRBD1 (5 bases). The CDR3 consists of 13 residues. Germline V gene data show CDR1 as LNHNV and CDR2 as YYDKDF (reference sequence). With 1 base removed from V and 8 bases from J, the gap between germline ends came to 9 bases. CDR3: CATSRAGKEPQHF. CDR3 coding DNA: TGTGCCACCAGCAGAGCAGGGAAGGAGCCCCAGCATTTT.

V and J are TRBV19 and TRBJ2-5; 10 nucleotides align to TRBD2. This CDR3 comprises 14 residues. Germline CDR1 is LNHDA and CDR2 is SQIVND (reference sequence). The J segment lost 5 bases and the V segment lost 5 bases, leaving 5 bases of the junction unmatched. The CDR3 spells CASSSGLAWETQYF. CDR3 DNA sequence: TGTGCCAGTAGTTCGGGACTAGCGTGGGAGACCCAGTACTTC.

The chain links TRBV7-9 to TRBJ1-1; 8 positions match TRBD1. The V and J ends lost 5 bases and 3 bases, in that order; junction bases with no gene match: 8. The CDR3 spans 15 residues. CDR1 SEHNR and CDR2 FQNEAQ come from the germline V gene (reference sequence). CDR3 coding DNA: TGTGCCAGCAGCCCGAGCAGGGGGCAAGACACTGAAGCTTTCTTT. It encodes CASSPSRGQDTEAFF. The full variable domain, in which reference TRBV7-9 and TRBJ1-1 provide the parts outside the CDR3, is DTGVSQNPRHKITKRGQNVTFRCDPISEHNRLYWYRQTLGQGPEFLTYFQNEAQLEKSRLLSDRFSAERPKGSFSTLEIQRTEQGDSAMYLCASSPSRGQDTEAFFGQGTRLTVV.

V is TRBV5-6 and J is TRBJ2-5; no clear D gene. CDR1 and CDR2 (germline): SGHDT, YYEEEE. The CDR3 runs 12 residues. Trimming shortened V by 4 bases and J by 5 bases, and 9 bases separated the two germline ends. The CDR3 nucleotides read TGTGCCAGCAGCCCCAATGCGGAGACCCAGTACTTC. Translating gives CASSPNAETQYF.

The chain is built from TRBV28 and TRBJ1-2; tentative D call: TRBD1 (5 bases). Trimming stripped 3 bases from V and 7 bases from J, with 12 bases between. Germline loops: CDR1 MDHEN, CDR2 SYDVKM. The length of the CDR3 is 13 residues. This chain's CDR3 is CASSFGQGFGYTF. The CDR3, as DNA: TGTGCCAGCAGTTTTGGGCAGGGCTTTGGCTACACCTTC.

This clone was observed once. The chain links TRBV4-3 to TRBJ1-3; a weak D match, TRBD1 (5 bases). This CDR3 is 18 amino acids long. In germline, CDR1 is LGHNA, CDR2 YSLEER. V lost 0 bases and J lost 0, with 15 bases in between. The CDR3 region is CASSQDHNRIRSGNTIYF. The DNA of the CDR3 is TGCGCCAGCAGCCAAGATCATAACAGGATTCGCTCTGGAAACACCATATATTTT.

The chain is built from TRBV19 and TRBJ2-5; maybe TRBD1 (5 bases). V shed 1 base and J shed 3 bases, with 12 bases lying between them. This CDR3 is built from 15 residues. Germline V gene data show CDR1 as LNHDA and CDR2 as SQIVND (reference sequence). CDR3 DNA: TGTGCCAGTAGTATAGGCCAGGGTTGGGAAGAGACCCAGTACTTC. Amino acids: CASSIGQGWEETQYF.

The chain is built from TRBV28 and TRBJ1-5; D remains unclear. Looked up from germline, CDR1 is MDHEN and CDR2 is SYDVKM. The CDR3 is made up of 12 amino acids. The germline V and J ends were trimmed by 1 base and 4 bases, with 2 bases remaining between them. The CDR3 protein is CASSLLNQPQHF. The CDR3 coding sequence is TGTGCCAGCAGTTTATTAAATCAGCCCCAGCATTTT.

This sequence joins TRBV7-2 and TRBJ1-4; no clear D gene. CDR1 is SGHTA and CDR2 is FQGNSA in the germline V gene. This CDR3 region has 16 residues. Trimming removed 2 bases at V and 8 bases at J, with 18 bases between. The CDR3 coding sequence is TGTGCCAGCAGCTTAACGAGTACAGTGCTGGTCGAAAAACTGTTTTTT. Its translation: CASSLTSTVLVEKLFF.

V and J are TRBV4-1 and TRBJ2-7; the match to TRBD1 covers 7 bases. Germline lookup yields CDR1 MGHRA and CDR2 YSYEKL. The CDR3 covers 16 residues. The V and J ends lost 3 bases and 1 base, in that order; junction bases with no gene match: 9. The CDR3 reads CASSHGTASFSYEQYF. Here the CDR3 DNA reads TGCGCCAGCAGCCATGGGACAGCCTCCTTTTCCTACGAGCAGTACTTC.